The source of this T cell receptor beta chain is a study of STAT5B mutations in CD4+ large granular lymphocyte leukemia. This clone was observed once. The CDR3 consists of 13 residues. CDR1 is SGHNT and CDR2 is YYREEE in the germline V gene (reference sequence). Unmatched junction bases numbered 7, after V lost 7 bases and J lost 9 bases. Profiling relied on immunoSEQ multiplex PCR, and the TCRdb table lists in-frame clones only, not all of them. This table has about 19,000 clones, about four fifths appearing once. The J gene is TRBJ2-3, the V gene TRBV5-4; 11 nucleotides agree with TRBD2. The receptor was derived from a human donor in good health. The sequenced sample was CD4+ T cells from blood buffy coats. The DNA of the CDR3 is TGTGCCAGCCAGTTAGCGGGAGGGCTCACGCAGTATTTT. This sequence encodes CASQLAGGLTQYF.